These T cell receptor beta chains were read from a single sample in a study of a mutant IDH1 vaccine in newly diagnosed glioma. The assay was immunoSEQ multiplex PCR, and TCRdb's table has in-frame clones only and misses some. The sample carries almost 85,000 clones, over 75% recorded once. Their antigens remain unidentified. The specimen comprised PBMCs, sampled from a glioma patient whose treatment included an IDH1 peptide vaccine. The source is a man aged 30 to 45 with glioma. Some clones in this sample may be carry-over from other donors' samples. The CDR3 runs from the conserved cysteine through the conserved F or W. D genes are given only for firm matches. Only part of the rows carry a size: once, few, many, or a class if the clone is expanded.

few	TRBD1	TRBV29-1	TRBJ2-7	CSVRTGGFYEQYF	TGCAGCGTACGGACAGGGGGCTTCTACGAGCAGTACTTC
NA	TRBD2	TRBV30	TRBJ2-5	CAWNFRDPGGTQYF	TGTGCCTGGAATTTCCGGGACCCGGGAGGGACCCAGTACTTC
NA	NA	TRBV6-1	TRBJ1-1	CASSDGPRTEAFF	TGTGCCAGCAGTGACGGACCGAGAACTGAAGCTTTCTTT
NA	NA	TRBV13	TRBJ2-7	CASSLGRSYEQYF	TGTGCCAGCAGCTTGGGACGTTCCTACGAGCAGTACTTC
NA	NA	TRBV18	TRBJ2-5	CASSTAETQYF	TGTGCCAGCTCCACCGCAGAAACCCAGTACTTC
NA	NA	TRBV5-5	TRBJ1-1	CASSLAAGRLNTEAFF	TGTGCCAGCAGCTTGGCAGCGGGCAGGTTGAACACTGAAGCTTTCTTT
NA	NA	TRBV2	TRBJ2-3	CASSEAGDRTQYF	TGTGCCAGCAGTGAAGCGGGTGACAGGACGCAGTATTTT
NA	NA	TRBV4-3	TRBJ1-2	CASSQRGLQAHGYTF	TGCGCCAGCAGCCAGAGGGGCCTTCAGGCCCATGGCTACACCTTC
NA	NA	TRBV7-2	TRBJ1-5	CASSFGTIDQPQHF	TGTGCCAGCAGCTTCGGGACAATAGATCAGCCCCAGCATTTT
NA	NA	TRBV28	TRBJ1-6	CASSRRPAPNSPLHF	TGTGCCAGCAGCCGACGTCCGGCGCCAAATTCACCCCTCCACTTT
once	NA	TRBV20-1	TRBJ2-7	CSASGVDEQYF	TGCAGTGCTAGTGGGGTAGACGAGCAGTACTTC
NA	NA	TRBV28	TRBJ1-2	CASRRTPVNYGYTF	TGTGCCAGCAGGCGGACTCCAGTAAACTATGGCTACACCTTC
few	TRBD1	TRBV29-1	TRBJ1-2	CRAILTGPNYGYTF	TGCAGGGCTATCCTGACAGGGCCTAACTATGGCTACACCTTC
NA	NA	TRBV25-1	TRBJ1-2	CASSETKGYTF	TGTGCCAGCAGTGAAACAAAGGGCTACACCTTC
NA	NA	TRBV18	TRBJ1-1	CASQSGTNTEAFF	TGTGCCAGCCAATCCGGGACGAACACTGAAGCTTTCTTT